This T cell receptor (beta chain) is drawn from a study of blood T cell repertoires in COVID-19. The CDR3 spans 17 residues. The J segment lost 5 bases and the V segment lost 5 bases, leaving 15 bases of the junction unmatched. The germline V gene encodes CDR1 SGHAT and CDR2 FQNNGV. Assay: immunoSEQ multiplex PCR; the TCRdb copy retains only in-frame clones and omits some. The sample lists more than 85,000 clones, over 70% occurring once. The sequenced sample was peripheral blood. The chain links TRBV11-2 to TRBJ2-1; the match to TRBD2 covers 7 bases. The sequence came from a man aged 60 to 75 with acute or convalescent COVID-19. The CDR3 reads CASSVIRTGGVDNEQFF. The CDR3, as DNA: TGTGCCAGCAGCGTAATCCGTACGGGAGGAGTTGACAATGAGCAGTTCTTC.